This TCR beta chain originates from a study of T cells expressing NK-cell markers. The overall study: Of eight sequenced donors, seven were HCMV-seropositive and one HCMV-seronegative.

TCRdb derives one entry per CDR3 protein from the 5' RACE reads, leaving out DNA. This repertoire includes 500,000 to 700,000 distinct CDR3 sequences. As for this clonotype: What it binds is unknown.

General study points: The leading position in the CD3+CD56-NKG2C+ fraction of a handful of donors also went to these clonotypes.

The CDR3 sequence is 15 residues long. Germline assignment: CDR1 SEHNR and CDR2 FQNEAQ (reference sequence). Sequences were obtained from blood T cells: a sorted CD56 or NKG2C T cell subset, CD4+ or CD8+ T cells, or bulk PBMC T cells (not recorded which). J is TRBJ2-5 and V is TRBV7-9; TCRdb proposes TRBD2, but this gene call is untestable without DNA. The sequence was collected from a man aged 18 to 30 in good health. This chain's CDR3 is CASSLSGAPAEPQYF. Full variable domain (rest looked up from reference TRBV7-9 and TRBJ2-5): DTGVSQNPRHKITKRGQNVTFRCDPISEHNRLYWYRQTLGQGPEFLTYFQNEAQLEKSRLLSDRFSAERPKGSFSTLEIQRTEQGDSAMYLCASSLSGAPAEPQYFGPGTRLLVL.